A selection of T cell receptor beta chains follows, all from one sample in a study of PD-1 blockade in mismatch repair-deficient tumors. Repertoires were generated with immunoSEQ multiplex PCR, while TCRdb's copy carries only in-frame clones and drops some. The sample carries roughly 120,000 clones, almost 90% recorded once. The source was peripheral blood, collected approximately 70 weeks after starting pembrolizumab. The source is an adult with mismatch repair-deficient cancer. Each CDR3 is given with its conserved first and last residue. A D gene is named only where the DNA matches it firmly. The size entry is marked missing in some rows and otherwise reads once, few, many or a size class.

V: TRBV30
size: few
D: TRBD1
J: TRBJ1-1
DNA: TGTGCCTGGAGCCCCGAGACAGGGGAAGCTTTCTTT
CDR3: CAWSPETGEAFF

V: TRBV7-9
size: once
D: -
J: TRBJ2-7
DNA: TGTGCCAGCAGCTTAGGGATTAGTTCCGAGCAGTACTTC
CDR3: CASSLGISSEQYF

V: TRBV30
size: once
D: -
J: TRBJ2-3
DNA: TGTGCCTGGAGTGTATACCTGGGCCCAGATACGCAGTATTTT
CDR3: CAWSVYLGPDTQYF

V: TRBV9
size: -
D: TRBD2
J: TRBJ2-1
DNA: TGTGCCAGCAGCGTAGGGGGGGGTCCCTACAATGAGCAGTTCTTC
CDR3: CASSVGGGPYNEQFF

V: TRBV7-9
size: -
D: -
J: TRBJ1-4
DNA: TGTGCCAGCAGCTTAGTCTCGCTTTTGGGCTACCCTGAAAAACTGTTTTTT
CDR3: CASSLVSLLGYPEKLFF

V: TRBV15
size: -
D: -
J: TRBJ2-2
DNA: TGTGCCACCAGCAGAGATACGGGGGAGCTGTTTTTT
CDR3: CATSRDTGELFF

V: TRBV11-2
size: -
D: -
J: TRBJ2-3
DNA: TGTGCCAGCAGCTTTTTGACCCCCAGGGCGGATAGCACAGATACGCAGTATTTT
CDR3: CASSFLTPRADSTDTQYF

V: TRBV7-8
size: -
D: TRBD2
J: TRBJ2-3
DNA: TGTGCCAGCAGCTTAGAGGTTCTAGCGGCGGGAGATACGCAGTATTTT
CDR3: CASSLEVLAAGDTQYF

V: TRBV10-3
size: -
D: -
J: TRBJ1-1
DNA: TGTGCCATCAGTGAGTCGAAGCCAGGGGTCACTGAAGCTTTCTTT
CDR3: CAISESKPGVTEAFF

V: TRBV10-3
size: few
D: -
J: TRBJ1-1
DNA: TGTGCCATCAGAGGGGAGGACACAAACACTGAAGCTTTCTTT
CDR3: CAIRGEDTNTEAFF

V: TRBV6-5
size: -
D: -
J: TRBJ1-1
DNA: TGTGCCAGCAGGTACTTATTGAACACTGAAGCTTTCTTT
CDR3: CASRYLLNTEAFF

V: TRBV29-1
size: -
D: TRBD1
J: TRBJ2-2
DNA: TGCAGCGTTGAAGAAAGAGGCGGACAGGGGATCTCCGGGGAGCTGTTTTTT
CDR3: CSVEERGGQGISGELFF

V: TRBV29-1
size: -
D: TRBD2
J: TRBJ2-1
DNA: TGCAGCGGGCGTAGCGGGAGGGACTACAATGAGCAGTTCTTC
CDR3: CSGRSGRDYNEQFF

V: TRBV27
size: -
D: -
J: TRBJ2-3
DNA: TGTGCCAGCAGTTTAAGCGGTAGCGTGTCGCAGTATTTT
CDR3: CASSLSGSVSQYF

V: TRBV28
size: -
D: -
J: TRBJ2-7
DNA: TGTGCCAGCAGCTTTAGCTCCTACGAGCAGTACTTC
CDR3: CASSFSSYEQYF

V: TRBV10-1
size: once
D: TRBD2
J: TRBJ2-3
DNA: TGCGCCAGCAGTGACCAGCGGGAGGGACCAGATACGCAGTATTTT
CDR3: CASSDQREGPDTQYF

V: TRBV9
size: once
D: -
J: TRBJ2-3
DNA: TGTGCCAGCAGCGTAGGAGACCGTGCGGTTTTGGGCACAGATACGCAGTATTTT
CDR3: CASSVGDRAVLGTDTQYF

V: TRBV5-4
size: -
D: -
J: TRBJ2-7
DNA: TGTGCCAGCAGAACAAGAGGGGCCTACGAGCAGTACTTC
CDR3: CASRTRGAYEQYF

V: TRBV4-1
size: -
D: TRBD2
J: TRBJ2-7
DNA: TGCGCCAGCAGCCAAGGACTAGCGGGTCGATTCAGGCAGTACTTC
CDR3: CASSQGLAGRFRQYF

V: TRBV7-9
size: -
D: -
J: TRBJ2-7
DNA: TGTGCCAGCACCCTTGGGAGTTCCTACGAGCAGTACTTC
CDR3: CASTLGSSYEQYF

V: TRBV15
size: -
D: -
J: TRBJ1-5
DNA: TGTGCCACCAGCAGAGATAAGGGCAATCAGCCCCAGCATTTT
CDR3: CATSRDKGNQPQHF

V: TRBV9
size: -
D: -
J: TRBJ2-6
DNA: TGTGCCAGCAGCGTAGAAGAGGCTGGGGCCAACGTCCTGACTTTC
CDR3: CASSVEEAGANVLTF

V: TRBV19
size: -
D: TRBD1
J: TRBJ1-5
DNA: TGTGCCAGTAGCGGACAGGGCAGCAATCAGCCCCAGCATTTT
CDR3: CASSGQGSNQPQHF

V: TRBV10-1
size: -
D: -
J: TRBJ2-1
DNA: TGCGCCAGCAGTGAAGGGGGATCACCCGGGGGTGGTGAGCAGTTCTTC
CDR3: CASSEGGSPGGGEQFF

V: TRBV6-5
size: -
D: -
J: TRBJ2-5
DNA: TGTGCCAGTCGGGGCGGTGAGACCCAGTACTTC
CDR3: CASRGGETQYF

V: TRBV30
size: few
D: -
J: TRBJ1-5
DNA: TGTGCCTGGAGTGTAGGGAGTATGAGGTATCAGCCCCAGCATTTT
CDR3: CAWSVGSMRYQPQHF

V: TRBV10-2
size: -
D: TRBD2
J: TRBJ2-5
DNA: TGCGCCAGCAGTGTAATAGCGGGAACGTCATGGGAGACCCAGTACTTC
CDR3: CASSVIAGTSWETQYF

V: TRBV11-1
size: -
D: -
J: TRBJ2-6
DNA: TGTGCCAGCAGCTTAGTGGGGGGAGTCTCTGGGGCCAACGTCCTGACTTTC
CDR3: CASSLVGGVSGANVLTF

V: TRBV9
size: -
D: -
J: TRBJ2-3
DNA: TGTGCCAGCAGCTCCCAGTACTCTAGTAGCACAGATACGCAGTATTTT
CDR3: CASSSQYSSSTDTQYF

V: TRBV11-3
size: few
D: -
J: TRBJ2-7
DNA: TGTGCCAGCGGGGGCGCCCTATACGAGCAGTACTTC
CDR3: CASGGALYEQYF

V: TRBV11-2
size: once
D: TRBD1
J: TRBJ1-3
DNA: TGTGCCAGCAACCCGGACAGGACCTCTGGAAACACCATATATTTT
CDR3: CASNPDRTSGNTIYF

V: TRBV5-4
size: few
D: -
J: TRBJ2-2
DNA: TGTGCCAGCAGTACTAAGGGGACCAACACCGGGGAGCTGTTTTTT
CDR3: CASSTKGTNTGELFF

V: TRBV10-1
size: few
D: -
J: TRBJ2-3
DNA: TGCGCCAGCAGTGCCCCAGGAAGAGATACGCAGTATTTT
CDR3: CASSAPGRDTQYF

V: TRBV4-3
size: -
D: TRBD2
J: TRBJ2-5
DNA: TGCGCCAGCAGCCAAGGGTTAGCGGGAGTTAGCGAACGAGAGACCCAGTACTTC
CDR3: CASSQGLAGVSERETQYF

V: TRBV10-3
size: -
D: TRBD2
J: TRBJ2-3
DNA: TGTGCCATCAGTGAGGGACTAGCGGGAAGCACAGATACGCAGTATTTT
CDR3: CAISEGLAGSTDTQYF

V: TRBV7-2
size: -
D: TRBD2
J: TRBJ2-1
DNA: TGTGCCAGCACCAAGAAAGGGGCGGGAGACCCCCATGAGCAGTTCTTC
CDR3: CASTKKGAGDPHEQFF

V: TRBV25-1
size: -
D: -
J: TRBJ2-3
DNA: TGTGCCAGCAGTTGGAGCAGGGTGGCGGATACGCAGTATTTT
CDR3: CASSWSRVADTQYF

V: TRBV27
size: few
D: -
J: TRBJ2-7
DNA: TGTGCCGCAGGCTACGAGCAGTACTTC
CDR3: CAAGYEQYF